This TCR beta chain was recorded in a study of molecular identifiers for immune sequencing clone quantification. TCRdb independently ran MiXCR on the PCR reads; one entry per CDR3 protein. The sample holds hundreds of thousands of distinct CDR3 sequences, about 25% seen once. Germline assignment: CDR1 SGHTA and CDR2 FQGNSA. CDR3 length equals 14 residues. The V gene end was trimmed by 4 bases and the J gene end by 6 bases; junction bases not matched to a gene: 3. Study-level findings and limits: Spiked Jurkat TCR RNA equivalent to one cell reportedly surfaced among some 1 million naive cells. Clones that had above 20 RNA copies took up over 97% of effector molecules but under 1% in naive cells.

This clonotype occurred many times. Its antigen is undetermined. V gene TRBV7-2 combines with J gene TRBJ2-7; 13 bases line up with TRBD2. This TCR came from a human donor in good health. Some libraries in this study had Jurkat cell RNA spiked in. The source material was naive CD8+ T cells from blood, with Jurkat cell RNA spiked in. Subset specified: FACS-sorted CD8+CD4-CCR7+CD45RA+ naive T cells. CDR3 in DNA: TGTGCCAGCAGCTACGGACTAGCGGGGGCCGAGCAGTACTTC. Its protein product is CASSYGLAGAEQYF.